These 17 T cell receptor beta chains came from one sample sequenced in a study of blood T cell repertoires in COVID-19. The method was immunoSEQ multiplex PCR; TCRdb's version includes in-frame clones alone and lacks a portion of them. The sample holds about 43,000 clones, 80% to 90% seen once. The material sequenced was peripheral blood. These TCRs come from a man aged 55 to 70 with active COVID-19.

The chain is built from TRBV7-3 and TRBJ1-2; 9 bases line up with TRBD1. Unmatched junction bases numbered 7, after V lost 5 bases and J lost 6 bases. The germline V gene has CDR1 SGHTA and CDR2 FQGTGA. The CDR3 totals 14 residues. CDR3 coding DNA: TGTGCCAGCAGCCCTACGGGACAGGGCGATGGCTACACCTTC. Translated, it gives CASSPTGQGDGYTF.

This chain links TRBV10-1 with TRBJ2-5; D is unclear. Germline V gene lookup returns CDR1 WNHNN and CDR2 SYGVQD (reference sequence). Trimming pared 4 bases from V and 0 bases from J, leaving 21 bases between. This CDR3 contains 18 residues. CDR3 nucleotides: TGCGCCAGCAGTGGAGCGATTAAAAGACTCCAGTACCAAGAGACCCAGTACTTC. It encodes CASSGAIKRLQYQETQYF.

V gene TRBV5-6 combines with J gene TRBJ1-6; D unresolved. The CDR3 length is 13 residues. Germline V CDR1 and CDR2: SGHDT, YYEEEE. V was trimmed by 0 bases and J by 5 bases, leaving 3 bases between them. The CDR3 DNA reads TGTGCCAGCAGCTTGGTCGATAATTCACCCCTCCACTTT. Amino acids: CASSLVDNSPLHF.

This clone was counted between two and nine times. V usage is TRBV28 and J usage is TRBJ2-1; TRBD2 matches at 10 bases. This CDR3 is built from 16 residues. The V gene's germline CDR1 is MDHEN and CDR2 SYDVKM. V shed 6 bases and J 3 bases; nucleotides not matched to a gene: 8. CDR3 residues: CASRTGLAEGYNEQFF. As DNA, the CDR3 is TGTGCCAGCAGAACCGGACTAGCGGAGGGCTACAATGAGCAGTTCTTC.

CDR3 region: CSVESLDSSSYEQYF. The CDR3 DNA reads TGCAGCGTTGAATCCCTCGACTCAAGCTCCTACGAGCAGTACTTC. The rearrangement joins TRBV29-1 to TRBJ2-7; D not resolved. Germline loops: CDR1 SQVTM, CDR2 ANQGSEA. Trimming shortened V by 2 bases and J by 0 bases, and 14 bases separated the two germline ends. CDR3 length equals 15 residues.

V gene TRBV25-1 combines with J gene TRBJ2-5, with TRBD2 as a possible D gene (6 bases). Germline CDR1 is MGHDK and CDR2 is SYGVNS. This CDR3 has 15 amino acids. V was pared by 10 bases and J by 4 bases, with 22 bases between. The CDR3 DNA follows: TGTGCCACCGCCCCCTCGGCGGGGTGGGGAGAGACCCAGTACTTC. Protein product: CATAPSAGWGETQYF.

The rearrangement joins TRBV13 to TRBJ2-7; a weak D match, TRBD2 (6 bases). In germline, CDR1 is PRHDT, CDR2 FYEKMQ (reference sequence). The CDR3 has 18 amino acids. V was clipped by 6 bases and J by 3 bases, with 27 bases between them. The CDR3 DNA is TGTGCCAGCAGTCCTCAACCCCTGGGGCTAGCGTTGATCTACGAGCAGTACTTC. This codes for CASSPQPLGLALIYEQYF.

The CDR3 sequence: CASSPGGLAGIRNEQFF. The CDR3 DNA reads as TGTGCCAGCAGTCCCGGGGGACTAGCGGGAATACGGAATGAGCAGTTCTTC. This chain joins TRBV7-9 and TRBJ2-1, with TRBD2 matching over 13 bases. The trim removed 6 bases at V and 7 bases at J, leaving 12 bases unmatched. This CDR3 is built from 17 residues. Germline CDR1 SEHNR, CDR2 FQNEAQ (reference sequence).

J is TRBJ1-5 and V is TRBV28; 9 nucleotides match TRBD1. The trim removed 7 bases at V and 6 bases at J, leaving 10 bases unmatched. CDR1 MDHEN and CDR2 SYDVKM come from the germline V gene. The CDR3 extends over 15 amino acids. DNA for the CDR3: TGTGCCAGCAAGCAGCTGGACAGGGGATCTCAGCCCCAGCATTTT. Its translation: CASKQLDRGSQPQHF.

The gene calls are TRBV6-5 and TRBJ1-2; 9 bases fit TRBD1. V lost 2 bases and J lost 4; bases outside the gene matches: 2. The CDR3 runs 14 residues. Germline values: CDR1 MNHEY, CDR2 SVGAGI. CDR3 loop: CASSYTTGGYGYTF. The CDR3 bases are TGTGCCAGCAGTTACACGACAGGGGGCTATGGCTACACCTTC.

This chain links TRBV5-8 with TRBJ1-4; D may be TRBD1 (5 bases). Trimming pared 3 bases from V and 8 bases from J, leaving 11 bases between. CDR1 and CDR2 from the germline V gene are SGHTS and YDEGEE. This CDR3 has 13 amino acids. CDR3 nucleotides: TGTGCCAGCAGCTCTAGGGGTTACGAAAAACTGTTTTTT. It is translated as CASSSRGYEKLFF.

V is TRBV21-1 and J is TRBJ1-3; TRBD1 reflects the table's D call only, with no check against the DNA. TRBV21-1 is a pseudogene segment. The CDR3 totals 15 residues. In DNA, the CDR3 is TGTGCCAGCAGCAACCGGGACACCTCTGGAAACACCATATATTTT. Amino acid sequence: CASSNRDTSGNTIYF.

CDR3: CASSTGGYGYTF. The DNA of the CDR3 is TGTGCCAGTAGCACCGGGGGCTATGGCTACACCTTC. The J gene is TRBJ1-2, the V gene TRBV19; D may be TRBD1 (5 bases). The length of the CDR3 is 12 residues. V gave up 6 bases and J gave up 4 bases, with 9 bases separating them. From germline, CDR1 is LNHDA and CDR2 SQIVND (reference sequence).

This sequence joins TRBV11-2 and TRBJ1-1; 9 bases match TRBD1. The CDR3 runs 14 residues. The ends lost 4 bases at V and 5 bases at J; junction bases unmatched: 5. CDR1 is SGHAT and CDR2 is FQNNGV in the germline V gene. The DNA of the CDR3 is TGTGCCAGCAGCTCGACCGGGACAGGGACTGAAGCTTTCTTT. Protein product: CASSSTGTGTEAFF.

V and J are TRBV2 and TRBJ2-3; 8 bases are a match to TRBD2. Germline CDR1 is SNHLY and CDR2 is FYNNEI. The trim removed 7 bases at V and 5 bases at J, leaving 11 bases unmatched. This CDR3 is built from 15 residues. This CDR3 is CASTPRSGGIDTQYF. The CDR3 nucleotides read TGTGCCAGCACCCCGAGGAGCGGGGGAATAGATACGCAGTATTTT.

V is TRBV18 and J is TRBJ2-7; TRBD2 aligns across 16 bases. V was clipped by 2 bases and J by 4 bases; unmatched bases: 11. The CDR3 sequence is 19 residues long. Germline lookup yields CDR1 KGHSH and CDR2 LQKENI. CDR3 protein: CASSPFRTGLAGGPYEQYF. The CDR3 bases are TGTGCCAGCTCACCATTCCGCACGGGACTAGCGGGAGGGCCTTACGAGCAGTACTTC.

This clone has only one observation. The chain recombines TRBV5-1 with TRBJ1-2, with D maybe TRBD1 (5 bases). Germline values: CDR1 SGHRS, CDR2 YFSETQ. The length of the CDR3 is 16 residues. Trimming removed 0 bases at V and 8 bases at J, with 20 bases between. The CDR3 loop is CASSLGQIGTSRGYTF. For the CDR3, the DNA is TGCGCCAGCAGCTTGGGACAGATCGGGACTTCGCGGGGCTACACCTTC.